This T cell receptor beta chain was documented in a study of beta chain features in type 1 diabetes. On this clone itself: What it recognizes is unknown.

The whole isolated RNA underwent reverse transcription, so sequencing captured expressed TCRB transcripts. The data were produced by immunoSEQ multiplex PCR, yet TCRdb's version contains in-frame clones alone and is incomplete. The table has approximately 250,000 clones, around 9.6% seen once. Study findings and constraints: Patients with type 1 diabetes carried fewer insertions and had more deletions at their VDJ junctions. Possible PCR preference for shorter templates applied equally to patients and controls.

Specimen: naive CD4+ T cells from blood. The TCR was taken from a woman between 18 and 29 years old in good health.

CDR3 in amino acids: CASTPGLLMREGKGNEQFF. The CDR3 bases are TGTGCCAGTACCCCTGGGCTTTTAATGAGGGAGGGTAAGGGGAATGAGCAGTTCTTC. The V gene is TRBV19, the J gene TRBJ2-1, with 7 bases fitting TRBD2. The ends lost 7 bases at V and 7 bases at J; junction bases unmatched: 25. Germline V gene lookup returns CDR1 LNHDA and CDR2 SQIVND (reference sequence). This CDR3 region has 19 residues.